The clone carrying this TCR beta chain was observed once. V lost 2 bases, J lost 5 bases, and 9 bases lay in between. The CDR3 totals 13 residues. CDR1 MGHRA and CDR2 YSYEKL come from the germline V gene. This sample was included in a study of cytomegalovirus exposure and HLA in healthy donors. Background on the study: Around 76% of some 390 genotyped donors fell in the Caucasian-associated ancestry cluster.

PCR employed 60 Vbeta and 13 Jbeta primers. Produced via immunoSEQ multiplex PCR; TCRdb's table is partial and in-frame only. The sample records roughly 150,000 clones, around 80% being singletons. The receptor's source is a male donor in good health and CMV-seropositive. The rearrangement links TRBV4-1 to TRBJ2-5, with D tentatively TRBD2 (5 bases). What was sequenced was PBMCs. The CDR3 sequence: CASSQNPGETQYF. The CDR3 region has the DNA TGCGCCAGCAGCCAAAACCCGGGGGAGACCCAGTACTTC.